Here is one T cell receptor (beta chain) with its context. Its antigen is unidentified. Trimming removed 6 bases at V and 0 bases at J, with 7 bases between. This CDR3 region has 13 residues. Germline V lookup: CDR1 KGHDR, CDR2 SFDVKD. The data derive from a study of vaccination and CD4 T cells after COVID-19. Sequence data for DNA of cultured CD4+ T cells were generated by the Oncomine TCR Beta short-read assay. One entry per CDR3 protein, called by TCRdb with MiXCR from the PCR reads. Of 20,000 to 30,000 distinct CDR3 sequences listed, roughly 62% were seen once; the top ten hold 20% to 25%. Stated treatment: approximately 11-day PBMC culture with coronavirus spike peptide pools or control peptides (ViraFEST assay).

The chain recombines TRBV24-1 with TRBJ1-2; a possible D gene is TRBD1 (5 bases). The specimen comprised CD4+ T cells from blood, cultured in vitro, sampled after SARS-CoV-2 vaccination. The source of this sequence is a human donor who received a COVID-19 vaccine. CDR3 DNA: TGTGCCACCAGTCAGGGTTCTAACTATGGCTACACCTTC. Encoded protein: CATSQGSNYGYTF.